The present entry profiles one T cell receptor beta chain with its context. Its antigen is not known. This record comes from a study of cytomegalovirus exposure and HLA in healthy donors. The study, taken as a whole, reports: Some TCR beta chains (over 150 of them) were listed as cytomegalovirus-associated.

While unrecorded immune exposures were likely, the donors were nominally healthy when sampled. This PCR relied on a set of 60 Vbeta primers and 13 Jbeta primers. The repertoire was sequenced with immunoSEQ multiplex PCR; TCRdb's copy has only in-frame clones and lacks some. The table shows 190,000 or so clones, with around three quarters occurring only once. The germline CDR1 and CDR2 sequences are LNHDA and SQIVND (reference sequence). This CDR3 has 15 amino acids. Germline trimming cut 5 bases from V and 2 bases from J; bases unmatched to any gene: 7. The clonotype comes from a boy aged 5 to 17 in good health and CMV-seronegative. The sequenced sample consisted of PBMCs. The V gene is TRBV19, the J gene TRBJ1-2, with 8 bases aligning to TRBD1. The CDR3 loop reads CASSQTGELNYGYTF. CDR3 nucleotides: TGTGCCAGTAGTCAGACAGGGGAACTAAACTATGGCTACACCTTC.